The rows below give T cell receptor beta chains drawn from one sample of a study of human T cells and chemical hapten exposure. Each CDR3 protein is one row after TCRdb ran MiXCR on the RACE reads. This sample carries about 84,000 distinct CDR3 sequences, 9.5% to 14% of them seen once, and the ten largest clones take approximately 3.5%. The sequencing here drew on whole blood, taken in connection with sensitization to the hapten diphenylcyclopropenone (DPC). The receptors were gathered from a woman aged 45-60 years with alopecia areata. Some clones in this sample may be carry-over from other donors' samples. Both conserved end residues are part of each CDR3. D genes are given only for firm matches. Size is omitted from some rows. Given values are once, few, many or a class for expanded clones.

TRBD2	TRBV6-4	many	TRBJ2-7	CASSRDGGYEQYF	TGTGCCAGCAGTCGGGACGGGGGGTACGAGCAGTACTTC
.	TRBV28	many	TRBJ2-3	CASSSSAEDTQYF	TGTGCCAGCAGCTCCTCGGCGGAAGATACGCAGTATTTT
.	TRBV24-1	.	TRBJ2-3	CATSARRGTDTQYF	TGTGCCACCAGTGCCCGCAGGGGCACAGATACGCAGTATTTT
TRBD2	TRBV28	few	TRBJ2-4	CASRGPGTSGIGNIQYF	TGTGCCAGCAGGGGCCCCGGGACTAGCGGGATTGGAAACATTCAGTACTTC
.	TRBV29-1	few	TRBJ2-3	CSVGGGITDTQYF	TGCAGCGTTGGGGGCGGGATAACGGATACGCAGTATTTT
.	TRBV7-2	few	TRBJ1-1	CASSLVTLNTEAFF	TGTGCCAGCAGCTTAGTAACCCTAAACACTGAAGCTTTCTTT
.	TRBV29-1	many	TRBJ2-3	CSVEVGADTQYF	TGCAGCGTTGAAGTTGGAGCAGATACGCAGTATTTT
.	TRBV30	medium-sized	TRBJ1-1	CAWRPGGTEAFF	TGTGCCTGGAGGCCGGGGGGCACTGAAGCTTTCTTT
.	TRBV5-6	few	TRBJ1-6	CASSLRSDSPLHF	TGTGCCAGCAGCTTAAGATCGGATTCACCCCTCCACTTT
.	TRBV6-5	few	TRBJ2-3	CASSRRGEADTQYF	TGTGCCAGCAGTCGAAGGGGGGAAGCAGATACGCAGTATTTT
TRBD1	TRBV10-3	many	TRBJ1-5	CAIGQGADNQPQHF	TGTGCCATCGGACAGGGGGCCGACAATCAGCCCCAGCATTTT